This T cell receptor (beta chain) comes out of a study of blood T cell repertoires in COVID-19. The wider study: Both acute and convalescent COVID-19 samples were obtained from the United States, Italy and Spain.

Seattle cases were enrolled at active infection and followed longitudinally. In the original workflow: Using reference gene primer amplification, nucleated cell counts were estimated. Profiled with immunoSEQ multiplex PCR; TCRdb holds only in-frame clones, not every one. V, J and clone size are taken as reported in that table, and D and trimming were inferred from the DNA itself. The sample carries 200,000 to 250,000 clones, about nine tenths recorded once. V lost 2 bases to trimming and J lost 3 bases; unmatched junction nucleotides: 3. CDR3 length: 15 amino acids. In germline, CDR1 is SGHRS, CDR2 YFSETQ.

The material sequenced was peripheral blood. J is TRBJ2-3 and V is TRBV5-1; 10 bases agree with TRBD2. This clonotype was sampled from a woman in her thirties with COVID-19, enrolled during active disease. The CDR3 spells CASSFASGSTDTQYF. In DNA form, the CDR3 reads TGCGCCAGCAGCTTCGCTAGCGGGAGTACAGATACGCAGTATTTT.